This TCR beta chain was sequenced in a study of T cells in Graves' hyperthyroidism and ophthalmopathy. The overall study: Before treatment of any kind, peripheral blood was taken at initial diagnosis.

CDR3 length: 14 amino acids. V was trimmed by 2 bases and J by 4 bases, leaving 8 bases between them. The germline CDR1 and CDR2 sequences are LNHNV and YYDKDF (reference sequence). RNA transcripts were the template for amplifying TCR beta CDR3 regions. The TCR CDR3 first-round RT-PCR relied on the HTBI primer set. TCRdb reprocessed the multiplex PCR reads via MiXCR and lists one record per CDR3 protein. The table shows 400,000 or so distinct CDR3 sequences, with roughly 15% occurring only once. Each ophthalmopathy patient scored at least 3 on the Clinical Activity Score and at least 4 on NOSPECS grade, with duration under 3 months.

Input material: blood. The TCR was taken from a woman aged 30 to 39 with Graves' ophthalmopathy. V usage is TRBV15 and J usage is TRBJ2-2; D is unclear. The CDR3, as DNA: TGTGCCACCAGCAGACCTAGTCTCACCGGGGAGCTGTTTTTT. It is translated as CATSRPSLTGELFF.